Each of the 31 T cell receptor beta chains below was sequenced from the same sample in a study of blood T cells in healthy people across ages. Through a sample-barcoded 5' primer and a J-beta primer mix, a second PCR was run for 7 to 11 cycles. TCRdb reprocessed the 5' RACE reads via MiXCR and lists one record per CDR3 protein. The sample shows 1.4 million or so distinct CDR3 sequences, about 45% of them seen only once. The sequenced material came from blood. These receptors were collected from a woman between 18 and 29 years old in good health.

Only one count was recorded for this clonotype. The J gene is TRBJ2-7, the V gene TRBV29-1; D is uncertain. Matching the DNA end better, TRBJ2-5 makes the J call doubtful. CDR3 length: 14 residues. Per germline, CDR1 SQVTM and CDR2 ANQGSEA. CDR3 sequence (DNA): TGCAGCGTTGCGAGGACCCCCGTGAGGGAGACCCAGTACTTC. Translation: CSVARTPVRETQYF.

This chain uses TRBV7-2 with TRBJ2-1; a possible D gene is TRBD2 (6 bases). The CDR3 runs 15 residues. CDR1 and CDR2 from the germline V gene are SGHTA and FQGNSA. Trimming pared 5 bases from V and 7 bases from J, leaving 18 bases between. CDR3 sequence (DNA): TGTGCCAGCAGCCCCGAACCGGGAGTGTCTAATGAGCAGTTCTTC. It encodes CASSPEPGVSNEQFF.

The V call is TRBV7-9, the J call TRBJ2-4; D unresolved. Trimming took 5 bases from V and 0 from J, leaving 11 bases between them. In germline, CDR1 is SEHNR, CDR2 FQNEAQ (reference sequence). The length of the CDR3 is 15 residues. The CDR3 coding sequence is TGTGCCAGCAGCCCCTTCAGTCTAGCCAAAAACATTCAGTACTTC. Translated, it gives CASSPFSLAKNIQYF.

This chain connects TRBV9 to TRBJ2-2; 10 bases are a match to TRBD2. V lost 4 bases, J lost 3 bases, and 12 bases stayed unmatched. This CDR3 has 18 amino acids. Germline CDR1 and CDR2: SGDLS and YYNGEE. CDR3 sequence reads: CASSRGGLAGAHTGELFF. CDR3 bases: TGTGCCAGCAGCCGAGGGGGGCTAGCGGGGGCACACACCGGGGAGCTGTTTTTT.

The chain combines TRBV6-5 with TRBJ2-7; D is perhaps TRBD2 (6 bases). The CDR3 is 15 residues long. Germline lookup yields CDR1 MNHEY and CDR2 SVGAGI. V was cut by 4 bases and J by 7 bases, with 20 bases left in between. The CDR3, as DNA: TGTGCCAGCAGTTCAGAGGGACTGGGTCTCGATGAGCAGTACTTC. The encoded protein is CASSSEGLGLDEQYF.

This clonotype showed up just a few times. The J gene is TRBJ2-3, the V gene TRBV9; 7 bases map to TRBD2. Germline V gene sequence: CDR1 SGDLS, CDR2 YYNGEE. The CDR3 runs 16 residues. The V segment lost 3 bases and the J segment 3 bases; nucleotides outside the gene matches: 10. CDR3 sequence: CASSGMGRAGTDTQYF. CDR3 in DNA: TGTGCCAGCAGCGGTATGGGACGAGCGGGGACAGATACGCAGTATTTT.

CDR3 sequence (DNA): TGCGCCAGCAGCACCAAAATAAGGGATGAGGCTTTCTTT. Its protein product is CASSTKIRDEAFF. This chain uses TRBV5-1 with TRBJ1-1; D not resolved. Looked up from germline, CDR1 is SGHRS and CDR2 is YFSETQ. This CDR3 has 13 residues. V was trimmed by 4 bases and J by 11 bases, leaving 18 bases between them.

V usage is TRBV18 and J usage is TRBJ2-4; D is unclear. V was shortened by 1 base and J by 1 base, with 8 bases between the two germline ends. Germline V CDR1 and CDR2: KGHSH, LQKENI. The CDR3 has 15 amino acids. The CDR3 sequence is CASSPLSEAKNIQYF. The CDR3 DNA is TGTGCCAGCTCACCACTTAGTGAGGCCAAAAACATTCAGTACTTC.

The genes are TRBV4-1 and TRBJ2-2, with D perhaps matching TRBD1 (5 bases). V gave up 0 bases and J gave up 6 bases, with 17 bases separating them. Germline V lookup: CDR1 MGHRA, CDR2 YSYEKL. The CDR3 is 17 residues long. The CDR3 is CASSQDWGLDSAGELFF. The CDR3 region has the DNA TGCGCCAGCAGCCAAGATTGGGGTCTCGACAGCGCCGGGGAGCTGTTTTTT.

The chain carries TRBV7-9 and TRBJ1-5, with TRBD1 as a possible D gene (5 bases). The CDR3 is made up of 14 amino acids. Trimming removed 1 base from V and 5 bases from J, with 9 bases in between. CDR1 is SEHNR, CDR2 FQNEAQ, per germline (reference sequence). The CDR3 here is CASSLGGNHQPQHF. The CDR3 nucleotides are TGTGCCAGCAGCTTAGGGGGCAATCATCAGCCCCAGCATTTT.

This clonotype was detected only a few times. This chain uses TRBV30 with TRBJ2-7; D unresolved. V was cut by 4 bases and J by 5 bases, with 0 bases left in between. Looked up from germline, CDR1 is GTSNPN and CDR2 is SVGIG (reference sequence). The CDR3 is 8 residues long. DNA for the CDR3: TGTGCCTGGAACGAGCAGTACTTC. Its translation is CAWNEQYF.

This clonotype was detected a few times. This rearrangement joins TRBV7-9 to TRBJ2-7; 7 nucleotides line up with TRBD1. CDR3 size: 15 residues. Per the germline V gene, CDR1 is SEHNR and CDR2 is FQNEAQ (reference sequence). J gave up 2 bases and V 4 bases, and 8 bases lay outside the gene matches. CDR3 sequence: CASSSTGTATYEQYF. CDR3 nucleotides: TGTGCCAGCAGCTCTACCGGGACAGCTACCTACGAGCAGTACTTC. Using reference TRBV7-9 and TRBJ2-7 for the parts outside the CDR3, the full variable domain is DTGVSQNPRHKITKRGQNVTFRCDPISEHNRLYWYRQTLGQGPEFLTYFQNEAQLEKSRLLSDRFSAERPKGSFSTLEIQRTEQGDSAMYLCASSSTGTATYEQYFGPGTRLTVT.

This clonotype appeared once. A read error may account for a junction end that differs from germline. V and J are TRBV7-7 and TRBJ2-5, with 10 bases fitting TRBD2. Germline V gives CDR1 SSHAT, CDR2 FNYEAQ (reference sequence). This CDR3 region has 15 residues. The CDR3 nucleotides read TGTGCTAGCAGCGCGTCTAGCGGGGGAAACAATGAGCAGTACTTC. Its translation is CASSASSGGNNEQYF.

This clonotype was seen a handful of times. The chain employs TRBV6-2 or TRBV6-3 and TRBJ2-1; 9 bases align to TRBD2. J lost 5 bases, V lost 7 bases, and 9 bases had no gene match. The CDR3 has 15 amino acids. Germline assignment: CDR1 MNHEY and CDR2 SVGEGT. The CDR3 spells CASTAGTSRNNEQFF. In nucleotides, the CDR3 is TGTGCCAGCACTGCTGGGACTAGCAGAAACAATGAGCAGTTCTTC.

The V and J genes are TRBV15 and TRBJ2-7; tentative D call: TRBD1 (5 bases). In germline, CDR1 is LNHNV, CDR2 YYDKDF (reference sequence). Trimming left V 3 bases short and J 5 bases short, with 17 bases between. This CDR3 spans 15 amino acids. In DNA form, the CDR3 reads TGTGCCACCAGCAGCCCCGGACAAGGGAAAGACGAGCAGTACTTC. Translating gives CATSSPGQGKDEQYF.

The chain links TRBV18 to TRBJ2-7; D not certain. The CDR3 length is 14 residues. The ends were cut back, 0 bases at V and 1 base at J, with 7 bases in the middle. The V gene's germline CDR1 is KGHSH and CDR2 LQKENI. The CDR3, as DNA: TGTGCCAGCTCACCACCGGACGGATCCTACGAGCAGTACTTC. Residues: CASSPPDGSYEQYF. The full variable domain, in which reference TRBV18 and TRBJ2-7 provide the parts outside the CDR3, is NAGVMQNPRHLVRRRGQEARLRCSPMKGHSHVYWYRQLPEEGLKFMVYLQKENIIDESGMPKERFSAEFPKEGPSILRIQQVVRGDSAAYFCASSPPDGSYEQYFGPGTRLTVT.

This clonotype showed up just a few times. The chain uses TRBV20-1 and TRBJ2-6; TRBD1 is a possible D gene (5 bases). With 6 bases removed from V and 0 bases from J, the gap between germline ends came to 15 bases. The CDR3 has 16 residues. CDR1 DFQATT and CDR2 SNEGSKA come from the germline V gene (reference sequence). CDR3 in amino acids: CSATPAGFSGANVLTF. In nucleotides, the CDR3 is TGCAGTGCCACCCCTGCAGGGTTCTCTGGGGCCAACGTCCTGACTTTC.

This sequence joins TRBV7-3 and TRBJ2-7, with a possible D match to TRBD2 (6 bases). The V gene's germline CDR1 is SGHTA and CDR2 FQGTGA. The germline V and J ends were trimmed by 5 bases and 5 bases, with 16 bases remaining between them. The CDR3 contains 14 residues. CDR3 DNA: TGTGCCAGCAGCGATATAACCACTAGCAACGAGCAGTACTTC. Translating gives CASSDITTSNEQYF.

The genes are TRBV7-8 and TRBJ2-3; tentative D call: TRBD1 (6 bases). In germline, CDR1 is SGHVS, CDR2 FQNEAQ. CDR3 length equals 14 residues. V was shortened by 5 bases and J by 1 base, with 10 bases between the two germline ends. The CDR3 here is CASSRDTRTDTQYF. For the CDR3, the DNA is TGTGCCAGCAGCCGGGACACCCGCACAGATACGCAGTATTTT.

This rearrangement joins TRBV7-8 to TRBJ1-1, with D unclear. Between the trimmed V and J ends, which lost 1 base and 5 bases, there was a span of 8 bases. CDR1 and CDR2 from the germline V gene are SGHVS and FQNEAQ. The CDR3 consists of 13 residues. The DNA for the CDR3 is TGTGCCAGCAGCTTAGAAGAGTTGACTGAAGCTTTCTTT. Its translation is CASSLEELTEAFF.

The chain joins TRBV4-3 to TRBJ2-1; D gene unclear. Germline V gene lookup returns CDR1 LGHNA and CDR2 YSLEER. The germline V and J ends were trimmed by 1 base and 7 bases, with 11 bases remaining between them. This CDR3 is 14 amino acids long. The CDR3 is CASSQVLSGNEQFF. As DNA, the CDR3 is TGCGCCAGCAGCCAAGTCCTCAGTGGGAATGAGCAGTTCTTC.

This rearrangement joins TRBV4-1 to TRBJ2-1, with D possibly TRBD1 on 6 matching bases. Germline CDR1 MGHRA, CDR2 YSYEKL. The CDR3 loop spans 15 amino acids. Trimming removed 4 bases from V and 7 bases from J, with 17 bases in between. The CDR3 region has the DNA TGCGCCAGCAGCCTCGATGAAAACAGGGCTAATGAGCAGTTCTTC. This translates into CASSLDENRANEQFF.

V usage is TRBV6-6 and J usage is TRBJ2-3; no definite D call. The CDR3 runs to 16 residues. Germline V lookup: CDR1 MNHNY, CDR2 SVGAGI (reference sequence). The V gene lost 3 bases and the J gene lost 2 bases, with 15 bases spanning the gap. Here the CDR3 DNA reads TGTGCCAGCAGTTATGTTAGTGGGCCCGACACAGATACGCAGTATTTT. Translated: CASSYVSGPDTDTQYF.

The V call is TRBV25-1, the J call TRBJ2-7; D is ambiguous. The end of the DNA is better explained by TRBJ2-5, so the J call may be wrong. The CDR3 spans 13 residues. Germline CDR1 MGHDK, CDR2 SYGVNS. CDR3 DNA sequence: TGTGCCAGCAGTGAACGTGTTAGCGAGACCCAGTACTTC. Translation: CASSERVSETQYF.

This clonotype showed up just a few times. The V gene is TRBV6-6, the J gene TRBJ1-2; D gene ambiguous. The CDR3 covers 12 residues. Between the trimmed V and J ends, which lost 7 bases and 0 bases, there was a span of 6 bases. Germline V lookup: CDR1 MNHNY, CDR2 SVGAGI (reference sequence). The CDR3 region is CASTVTNYGYTF. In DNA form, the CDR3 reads TGTGCCAGCACAGTAACTAACTATGGCTACACCTTC.

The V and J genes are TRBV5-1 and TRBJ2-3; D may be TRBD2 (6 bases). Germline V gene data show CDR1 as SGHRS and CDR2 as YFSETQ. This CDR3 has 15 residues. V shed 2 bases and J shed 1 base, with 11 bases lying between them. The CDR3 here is CASSFGLPRTDTQYF. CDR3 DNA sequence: TGCGCCAGCAGCTTTGGACTACCCCGCACAGATACGCAGTATTTT.

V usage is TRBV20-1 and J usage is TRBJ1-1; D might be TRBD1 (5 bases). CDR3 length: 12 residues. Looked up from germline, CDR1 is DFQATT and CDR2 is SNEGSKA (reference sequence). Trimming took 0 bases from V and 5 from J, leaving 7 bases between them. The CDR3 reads CSARDQGTEAFF. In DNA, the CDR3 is TGCAGTGCTAGAGATCAGGGAACTGAAGCTTTCTTT.

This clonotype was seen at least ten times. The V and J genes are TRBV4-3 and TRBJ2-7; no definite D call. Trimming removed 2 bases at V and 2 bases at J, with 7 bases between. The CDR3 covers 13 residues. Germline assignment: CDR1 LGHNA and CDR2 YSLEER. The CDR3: CASSQWVTYEQYF. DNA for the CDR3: TGCGCCAGCAGCCAATGGGTAACCTACGAGCAGTACTTC.

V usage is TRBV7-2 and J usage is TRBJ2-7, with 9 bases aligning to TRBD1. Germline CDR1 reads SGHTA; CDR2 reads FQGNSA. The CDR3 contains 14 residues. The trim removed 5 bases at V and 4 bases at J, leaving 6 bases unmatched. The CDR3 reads CASSRWTGEYEQYF. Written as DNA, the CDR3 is TGTGCCAGCAGCCGATGGACAGGGGAATACGAGCAGTACTTC.

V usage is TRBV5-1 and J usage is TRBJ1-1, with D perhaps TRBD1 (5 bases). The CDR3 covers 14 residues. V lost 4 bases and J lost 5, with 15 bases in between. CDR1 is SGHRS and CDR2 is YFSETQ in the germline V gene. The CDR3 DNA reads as TGCGCCAGCAGCGAAGGGTTGGGGGGGACTGAAGCTTTCTTT. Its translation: CASSEGLGGTEAFF.

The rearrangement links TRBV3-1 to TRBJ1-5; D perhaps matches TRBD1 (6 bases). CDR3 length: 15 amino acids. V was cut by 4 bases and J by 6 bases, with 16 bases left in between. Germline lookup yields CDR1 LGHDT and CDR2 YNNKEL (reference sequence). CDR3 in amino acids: CASSLRQEWVQPQHF. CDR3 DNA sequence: TGTGCCAGCAGCCTCCGACAGGAATGGGTTCAGCCCCAGCATTTT.